This passage covers 9 T cell receptor beta chains from one sample sequenced in a study of blood T cell repertoires in COVID-19. TCRdb's copy holds only in-frame clones and misses some; the assay was immunoSEQ multiplex PCR. This table has 65,000 to 95,000 clones, around three quarters appearing once. Sequenced sample: peripheral blood. These receptors were collected from a man aged 45-60 years with active or convalescent COVID-19.

The chain recombines TRBV5-1 with TRBJ2-3; possible D gene TRBD1, 6 bases. The CDR3 consists of 19 residues. The germline CDR1 and CDR2 sequences are SGHRS and YFSETQ. Between the trimmed V and J ends, which lost 4 bases and 0 bases, there was a span of 24 bases. CDR3 sequence (DNA): TGCGCCAGCAGCACGGGACATCAGTCCATCGGTCCTAGCACAGATACGCAGTATTTT. Protein: CASSTGHQSIGPSTDTQYF.

This clone has just a few counts. The chain employs TRBV12-5 and TRBJ2-1; 8 nucleotides line up with TRBD2. The length of the CDR3 is 15 residues. Germline V gene lookup returns CDR1 LGHNT and CDR2 FRNRAP. The junction had 13 bases not matched to a gene; V was cut back by 7 bases and J by 8 bases. The CDR3 here is CASEEGGGMWDEQFF. The CDR3 nucleotides read TGTGCTAGTGAGGAAGGCGGGGGGATGTGGGATGAGCAGTTCTTC. Drawing the rest from reference TRBV12-5 and TRBJ2-1, the complete variable domain is DARVTQTPRHKVTEMGQEVTMRCQPILGHNTVFWYRQTMMQGLELLAYFRNRAPLDDSGMPKDRFSAEMPDATLATLKIQPSEPRDSAVYFCASEEGGGMWDEQFFGPGTRLTVL.

The chain recombines TRBV18 with TRBJ2-2; tentatively, D is TRBD2 (6 bases). The ends were cut back, 2 bases at V and 5 bases at J, with 9 bases in the middle. Germline V gives CDR1 KGHSH, CDR2 LQKENI. The CDR3 is 14 amino acids. The CDR3 reads CASSPTGATGELFF. The CDR3 nucleotides read TGTGCCAGCTCACCAACGGGAGCGACCGGGGAGCTGTTTTTT.

This clone appeared once. V usage is TRBV19 and J usage is TRBJ2-7, with a weak D call TRBD1 (5 bases). Germline V gene lookup returns CDR1 LNHDA and CDR2 SQIVND (reference sequence). This CDR3 comprises 15 residues. The V end was cut by 1 base, the J end by 3 bases, with 13 bases between. CDR3 sequence reads: CASSIAGLGVYEQYF. CDR3 DNA: TGTGCCAGTAGTATAGCCGGGTTAGGGGTCTACGAGCAGTACTTC.

This clone occurred once. This CDR3 is CASSEPGTGDYEQYF. In nucleotides, the CDR3 is TGCGCCAGCAGTGAGCCCGGGACAGGAGACTACGAGCAGTACTTC. The chain links TRBV10-2 to TRBJ2-7, with TRBD1 matching over 8 bases. V lost 2 bases, J lost 3 bases, and 6 bases stayed unmatched. This CDR3 is 15 amino acids long. CDR1 and CDR2 from the germline V gene are WSHSY and SAAADI.

The V call is TRBV19, the J call TRBJ2-5; TRBD2 is a possible D gene (6 bases). The CDR3 contains 13 residues. Trimming shortened V by 3 bases and J by 5 bases, and 10 bases separated the two germline ends. Germline-derived CDR1 and CDR2 are LNHDA and SQIVND (reference sequence). The CDR3 nucleotides read TGTGCCAGTAGTATCGGAGGGAGGGAGACCCAGTACTTC. Its translation is CASSIGGRETQYF.

The chain uses TRBV5-4 and TRBJ1-2; tentative D call: TRBD1 (6 bases). Trimming pared 1 base from V and 5 bases from J, leaving 24 bases between. Germline loops: CDR1 SGHNT, CDR2 YYREEE (reference sequence). CDR3 size: 18 residues. The CDR3 DNA reads as TGTGCCAGCAGCTTGTACGGACAGTCCATTGCGGGTGGATATGGCTACACCTTC. Encoded protein: CASSLYGQSIAGGYGYTF.

The CDR3 sequence: CASSQVSGDHEQFF. CDR3 coding DNA: TGTGCCAGCAGCCAAGTTAGCGGGGACCATGAGCAGTTCTTC. This chain uses TRBV4-2 with TRBJ2-1; TRBD2 agrees at 8 bases. Trimming at V came to 1 base and at J to 8 bases, leaving 4 bases not matched to a gene. Looked up from germline, CDR1 is LGHNA and CDR2 is YNFKEQ. This CDR3 spans 14 amino acids.

This clone was observed once. The V and J genes are TRBV19 and TRBJ2-1, with D possibly matching TRBD1 (5 bases). CDR3 length: 13 residues. CDR1 and CDR2 (germline): LNHDA, SQIVND (reference sequence). Trimming took off 4 bases at V and 6 bases at J, with 10 bases between the two ends. The CDR3 DNA is TGTGCCAGTAGTACGACAGCCTCCAATGAGCAGTTCTTC. Its translation: CASSTTASNEQFF.